Listed below are T cell receptor beta chains from one sample, sequenced in a study of vaccination and CD4 T cells after COVID-19. What these receptors recognize is not known. Via MiXCR, TCRdb re-called the PCR reads, giving one row per CDR3 protein. The repertoire holds 15,000 or so distinct CDR3 sequences, with over 45% as singletons. Sequencing was done on a sample of CD4+ T cells from blood, cultured in vitro. The receptors stem from a human donor who had recovered from COVID-19. Both conserved end residues are part of each CDR3. The D gene is left open where the match is weak. Expanded clones get a size class; other rows say once, few or many, or leave the size out.

>TRBJ1-5|few|TRBV6-2/TRBV6-3|TRBD1
TGTGCCAGCAGTCCTTGGGACAGGGTAAATCAGCCCCAGCATTTT
CASSPWDRVNQPQHF
>TRBJ1-1|-|TRBV7-3|TRBD1
TGTGCCAGCAGCTACGGACAGGGCACTGAAGCTTTCTTT
CASSYGQGTEAFF
>TRBJ1-2|-|TRBV6-1|-
TGTGCCAGCAGAGATGCAGTTTTGGAGGGCTACACCTTC
CASRDAVLEGYTF
>TRBJ1-5|-|TRBV19|TRBD1
TGTGCCAGTAGTTCTTCCGGGACAGGGGTCCCCTGGCAGCCCCAGCATTTT
CASSSSGTGVPWQPQHF
>TRBJ1-4|-|TRBV6-1|-
TGTGCCAGCAGAACCGGGACAAATAATGAAAAACTGTTTTTT
CASRTGTNNEKLFF
>TRBJ1-1|-|TRBV6-2/TRBV6-3|-
TGTGCCAGCAGTTACGAGGGGAGGAGCACTGAAGCTTTCTTT
CASSYEGRSTEAFF
>TRBJ1-5|-|TRBV19|-
TGTGCCAGTAAGGGCTCAATGACCCAGCATTTT
CASKGSMTQHF
>TRBJ2-7|few|TRBV20-1|-
TGCAGTGCTAGTATGGAACTAGCCGACAGCTCCTACGAGCAGTACTTC
CSASMELADSSYEQYF
>TRBJ2-2|few|TRBV7-2|-
TGTGCCAGCAGCTTACTTCTGGGGGCCACCGGGGAGCTGTTTTTT
CASSLLLGATGELFF
>TRBJ2-3|-|TRBV6-7|TRBD1
TGTGCCAGCAGTTACTCGAGGGGGCGGGGCACAGATACGCAGTATTTT
CASSYSRGRGTDTQYF
>TRBJ1-5|-|TRBV2|TRBD1
TGTGCCAGCAGTGAACGGACAGGGGATAGCAATCAGCCCCAGCATTTT
CASSERTGDSNQPQHF
>TRBJ2-4|-|TRBV7-2|-
TGTGCCAGCAGCCGAGCTGCTCGGGTAACCAAAAACATTCAGTACTTC
CASSRAARVTKNIQYF
>TRBJ1-4|medium-sized|TRBV7-6|-
TGTGCCAGCAGCGGGGTTAATGAAAAACTGTTTTTT
CASSGVNEKLFF
>TRBJ1-6|-|TRBV10-1|-
TGCGCCACTCCCACGCGGGAGGGCAGGGATAATTCACCCCTCCACTTT
CATPTREGRDNSPLHF
>TRBJ2-7|medium-sized|TRBV19|-
TGTGCCAGCTCCCGGGGGCGAACGGGCTACGAGCAGTACTTC
CASSRGRTGYEQYF
>TRBJ2-1|few|TRBV6-1|TRBD2
TGTGCCAGCACCCGAACTGGGGGGGGCAATGAGCAGTTCTTC
CASTRTGGGNEQFF
>TRBJ2-7|-|TRBV7-9|TRBD1
TGTGCCAGCAGCTTAGGGGCAGGGGGCTACGAGCAGTACTTC
CASSLGAGGYEQYF
>TRBJ1-5|-|TRBV12-3/TRBV12-4|TRBD1
TGTGCCAGCACCACAGGGGGTATCAGCAATCAGCCCCAGCATTTT
CASTTGGISNQPQHF
>TRBJ1-1|-|TRBV4-3|-
TGCGCCAGCAGCCCGGAGGCGGTCAGGTATCTTGAAGCTTTCTTT
CASSPEAVRYLEAFF
>TRBJ1-1|few|TRBV24-1|-
TGTGCCACCAGTGACTCAGGGTCGATTAACACTGAAGCTTTCTTT
CATSDSGSINTEAFF
>TRBJ1-2|few|TRBV7-2|-
TGTGCCAGCAGCTTCACAGGGACCGCTGGCTACACCTTC
CASSFTGTAGYTF
>TRBJ1-2|-|TRBV28|-
TGTGCCAGCAGTGACTCACTGATTAACTATGGCTACACCTTC
CASSDSLINYGYTF
>TRBJ2-1|-|TRBV12-3/TRBV12-4|TRBD2
TGTGCCAGCACTCCCAGGTGGGAGGGATGGAATGAGCAGTTCTTC
CASTPRWEGWNEQFF
>TRBJ2-5|-|TRBV20-1|TRBD2
TGCAGTGCCTTCCAGGGACTAGCGGGAGCCATCCAAGAGACCCAGTACTTC
CSAFQGLAGAIQETQYF
>TRBJ1-2|-|TRBV5-4|-
TGTGCCAGCAGCTTGAGGTTCGGCGGAGATAGGGGTGGCTACACCTTC
CASSLRFGGDRGGYTF
>TRBJ1-1|few|TRBV19|-
TGTGCCAGTAAGCGCAGGGAAAACACTGAAGCTTTCTTT
CASKRRENTEAFF
>TRBJ2-3|-|TRBV18|TRBD1
TGTGCCAGCTCACCAGTGACAGGGGCAGGTGGAGATACGCAGTATTTT
CASSPVTGAGGDTQYF
>TRBJ1-2|few|TRBV20-1|-
TGCAGTGCTCCCTTACGCCGGGATCCCTATGGCTACACCTTC
CSAPLRRDPYGYTF
>TRBJ1-1|-|TRBV11-2|-
TGTGCCAGCAGCCGGATGGCGGTAATGGGGAGCACTGAAGCTTTCTTT
CASSRMAVMGSTEAFF
>TRBJ2-3|-|TRBV20-1|-
TGCAGTGCTAGAGACTCGGGTTTAGATACGCAGTATTTT
CSARDSGLDTQYF
>TRBJ2-2|-|TRBV6-2/TRBV6-3|-
TGTGCCAGCAGTTACTCCCGGTGGCTAGCGAACACCGGGGAGCTGTTTTTT
CASSYSRWLANTGELFF
>TRBJ2-3|-|TRBV5-1|-
TGCGCCAGCAGCCTCCTAGAGGCCGCACCTGCAGATACGCAGTATTTT
CASSLLEAAPADTQYF
>TRBJ2-1|-|TRBV4-2|TRBD2
TGTGCCAGCAGCCAACGACTAGCGGGCTCCAATGAGCAGTTCTTC
CASSQRLAGSNEQFF
>TRBJ1-5|-|TRBV7-2|-
TGTGCCAGCAGCACGGGACCGACCAATCAGCCCCAGCATTTT
CASSTGPTNQPQHF
>TRBJ1-6|-|TRBV7-3|-
TGTGCCAGCAGCCAAGGGAGGAGGGGATCACCCCTCCACTTT
CASSQGRRGSPLHF
>TRBJ2-7|-|TRBV7-2|TRBD2
TGTGCCAGCAGCTTAATGGCGGGAGGCCTCTACGAGCAGTACTTC
CASSLMAGGLYEQYF
>TRBJ2-2|-|TRBV5-6|-
TGTGCCAGCAGCTTGGTTCCTCAAGGGGTTGGCGGGGAGCTGTTTTTT
CASSLVPQGVGGELFF
>TRBJ1-2|few|TRBV7-2|-
TGTGCCAGCAGCCCTCGGGTAGGGGACTATGGCTACACCTTC
CASSPRVGDYGYTF
>TRBJ2-3|-|TRBV11-2|-
TGTGCCAGCAGCTTAGTTGGGGGTGGAACAGATACGCAGTATTTT
CASSLVGGGTDTQYF
>TRBJ2-1|-|TRBV20-1|-
TGCAGTGCTAGTTTGGCGGGGCTTAACAATGAGCAGTTCTTC
CSASLAGLNNEQFF
>TRBJ1-6|-|TRBV11-2|-
TGTGCCAGCAGCTCCACAGGGTCCCTAAAACCCCTCCACTTT
CASSSTGSLKPLHF